This T cell receptor beta chain stems from a study of blood T cell repertoires in COVID-19. About the study: From the United States, Italy and Spain came samples of acute and convalescent COVID-19. PBMCs, B-cell-depleted T cells, or T cells provided the cDNA or gDNA that made up the material.

In the source study's methods: Counts of nucleated cells, estimated from reference gene primer amplification, were obtained. Assay: immunoSEQ multiplex PCR; the TCRdb copy retains only in-frame clones and omits some. V, J and clone size derive from that table, while D and trimming were established from the DNA sequence. The sample consists of 90,000 or so clones, roughly nine tenths of them appearing once. The receptor was isolated from a human donor with active COVID-19. The donor label of this sample is uncertain. The sample was peripheral blood.

CDR3 protein: CASSQFTSDSPDTQYF. The DNA for the CDR3 is TGTGCCAGCAGCCAGTTTACTAGCGACTCTCCAGATACGCAGTATTTT. This rearrangement joins TRBV4-2 to TRBJ2-3; TRBD2 agrees at 7 bases. V was clipped by 3 bases and J by 4 bases; unmatched bases: 10. From germline, CDR1 is LGHNA and CDR2 YNFKEQ. The CDR3 has 16 amino acids.